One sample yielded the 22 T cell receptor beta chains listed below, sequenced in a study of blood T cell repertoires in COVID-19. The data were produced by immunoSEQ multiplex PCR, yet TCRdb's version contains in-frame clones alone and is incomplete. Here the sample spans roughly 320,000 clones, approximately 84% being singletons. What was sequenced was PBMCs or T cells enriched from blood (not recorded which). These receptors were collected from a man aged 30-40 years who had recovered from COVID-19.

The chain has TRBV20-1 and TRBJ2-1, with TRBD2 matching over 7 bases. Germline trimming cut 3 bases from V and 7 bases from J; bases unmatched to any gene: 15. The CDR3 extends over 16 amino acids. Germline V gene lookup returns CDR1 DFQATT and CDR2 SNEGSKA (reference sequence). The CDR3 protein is CSASGFGSGKGNEQFF. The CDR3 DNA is TGCAGTGCTAGTGGCTTCGGGAGCGGGAAAGGTAATGAGCAGTTCTTC.

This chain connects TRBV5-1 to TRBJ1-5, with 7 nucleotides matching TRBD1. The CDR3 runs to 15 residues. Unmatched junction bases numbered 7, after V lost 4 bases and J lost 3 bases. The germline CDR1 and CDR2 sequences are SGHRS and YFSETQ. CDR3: CASSLGTVPNQPQHF. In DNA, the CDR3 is TGCGCCAGCAGCCTGGGGACAGTTCCCAATCAGCCCCAGCATTTT.

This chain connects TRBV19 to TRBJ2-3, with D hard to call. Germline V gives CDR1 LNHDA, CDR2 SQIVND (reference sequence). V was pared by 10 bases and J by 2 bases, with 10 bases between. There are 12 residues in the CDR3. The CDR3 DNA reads TGTGCCACCGCCGGTACCACAGATACGCAGTATTTT. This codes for CATAGTTDTQYF.

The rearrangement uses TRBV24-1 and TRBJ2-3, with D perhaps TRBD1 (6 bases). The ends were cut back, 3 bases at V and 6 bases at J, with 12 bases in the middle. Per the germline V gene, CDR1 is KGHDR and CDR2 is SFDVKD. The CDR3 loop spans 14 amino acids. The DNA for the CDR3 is TGTGCCACCAGTGATCGACACAGGGCTGATACGCAGTATTTT. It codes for CATSDRHRADTQYF.

CDR3 bases: TGTGCCAGCAGCACACGGGACAGAATAACCTACGAGCAGTACTTC. This translates into CASSTRDRITYEQYF. The V gene is TRBV11-1, the J gene TRBJ2-7; 7 nucleotides align to TRBD1. Germline lookup yields CDR1 SGHAT and CDR2 FQDESV (reference sequence). The CDR3 sequence is 15 residues long. V shed 5 bases and J 2 bases; nucleotides not matched to a gene: 9.

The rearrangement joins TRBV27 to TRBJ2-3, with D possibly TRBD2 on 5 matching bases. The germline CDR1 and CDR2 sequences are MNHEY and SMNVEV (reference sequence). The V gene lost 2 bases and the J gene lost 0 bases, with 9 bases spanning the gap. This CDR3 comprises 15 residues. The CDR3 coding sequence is TGTGCCAGCAGTTTAACAGCGGCTAGCACAGATACGCAGTATTTT. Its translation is CASSLTAASTDTQYF.

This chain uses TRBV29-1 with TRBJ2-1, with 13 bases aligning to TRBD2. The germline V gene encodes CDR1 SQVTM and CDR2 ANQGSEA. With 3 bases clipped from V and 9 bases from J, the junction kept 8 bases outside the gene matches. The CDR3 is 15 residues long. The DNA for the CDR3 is TGCAGCGTTGAGGGACTAGCGGGATTTGCGGCTGAGCAGTTCTTC. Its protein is CSVEGLAGFAAEQFF.

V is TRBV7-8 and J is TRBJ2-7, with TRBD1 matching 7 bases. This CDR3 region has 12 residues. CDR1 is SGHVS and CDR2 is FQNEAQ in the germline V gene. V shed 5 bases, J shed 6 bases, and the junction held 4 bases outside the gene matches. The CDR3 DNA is TGTGCCAGCAGCGTAGACAGGGTCGAGCAGTACTTC. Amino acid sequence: CASSVDRVEQYF. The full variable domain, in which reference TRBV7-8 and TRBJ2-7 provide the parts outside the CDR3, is GAGVSQSPRYKVAKRGQDVALRCDPISGHVSLFWYQQALGQGPEFLTYFQNEAQLDKSGLPSDRFFAERPEGSVSTLKIQRTQQEDSAVYLCASSVDRVEQYFGPGTRLTVT.

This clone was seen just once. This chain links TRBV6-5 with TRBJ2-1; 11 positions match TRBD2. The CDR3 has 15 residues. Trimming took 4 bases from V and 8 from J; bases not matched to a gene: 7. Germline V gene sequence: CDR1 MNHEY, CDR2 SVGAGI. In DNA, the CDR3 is TGTGCCAGCAGTTCAGCTAGCGGGGGGCCCCATGAGCAGTTCTTC. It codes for CASSSASGGPHEQFF.

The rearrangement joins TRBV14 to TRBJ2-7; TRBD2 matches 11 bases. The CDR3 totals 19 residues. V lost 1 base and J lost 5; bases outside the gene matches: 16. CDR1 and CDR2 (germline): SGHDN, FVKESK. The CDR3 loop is CASSQAKPGLAALVHEQYF. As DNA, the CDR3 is TGTGCCAGCAGCCAAGCAAAACCGGGACTAGCGGCTTTGGTCCACGAGCAGTACTTC.

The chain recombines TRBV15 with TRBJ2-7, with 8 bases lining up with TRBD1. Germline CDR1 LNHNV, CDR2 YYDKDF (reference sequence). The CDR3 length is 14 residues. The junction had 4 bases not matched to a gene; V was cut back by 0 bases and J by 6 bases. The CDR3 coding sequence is TGTGCCACCAGCAGAGACCCAGGGGGCACCGAGCAGTACTTC. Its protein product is CATSRDPGGTEQYF. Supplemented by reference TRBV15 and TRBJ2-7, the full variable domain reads DAMVIQNPRYQVTQFGKPVTLSCSQTLNHNVMYWYQQKSSQAPKLLFHYYDKDFNNEADTPDNFQSRRPNTSFCFLDIRSPGLGDTAMYLCATSRDPGGTEQYFGPGTRLTVT.

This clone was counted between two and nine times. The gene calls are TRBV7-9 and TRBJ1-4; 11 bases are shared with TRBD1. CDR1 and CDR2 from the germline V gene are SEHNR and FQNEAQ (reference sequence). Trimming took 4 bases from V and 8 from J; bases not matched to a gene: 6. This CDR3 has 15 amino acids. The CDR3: CASSWTGTGGEKLFF. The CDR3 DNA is TGTGCCAGCAGCTGGACCGGGACAGGGGGGGAAAAACTGTTTTTT.

The CDR3 nucleotides are TGTGCCAGCAGTTACTTACTGCCAGGGGTCACCGGGGAGCTGTTTTTT. Amino acids: CASSYLLPGVTGELFF. The chain combines TRBV6-5 with TRBJ2-2; possibly TRBD1 for D (6 bases). Germline V gives CDR1 MNHEY, CDR2 SVGAGI. This CDR3 is 16 amino acids long. V dropped 1 base and J dropped 4 bases, with 13 bases sitting between them.

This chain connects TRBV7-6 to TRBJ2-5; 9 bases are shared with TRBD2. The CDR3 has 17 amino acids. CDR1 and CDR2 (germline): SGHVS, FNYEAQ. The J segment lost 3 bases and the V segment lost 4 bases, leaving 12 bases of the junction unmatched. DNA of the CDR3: TGTGCCAGCAGCTACCCGTTGCGGGGGGGCCGGGAAGAGACCCAGTACTTC. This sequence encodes CASSYPLRGGREETQYF.

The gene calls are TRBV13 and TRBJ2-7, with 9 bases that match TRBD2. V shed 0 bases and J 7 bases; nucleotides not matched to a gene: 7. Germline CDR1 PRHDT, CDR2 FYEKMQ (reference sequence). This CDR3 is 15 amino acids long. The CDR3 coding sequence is TGTGCCAGCAGCTTAGGACTAGCGGGTGGGGAGGAGCAGTACTTC. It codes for CASSLGLAGGEEQYF.

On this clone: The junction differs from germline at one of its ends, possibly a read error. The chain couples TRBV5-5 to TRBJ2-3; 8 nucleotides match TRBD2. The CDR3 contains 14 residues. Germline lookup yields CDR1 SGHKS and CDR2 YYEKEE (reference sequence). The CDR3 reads CARSRGGSTDTQYF. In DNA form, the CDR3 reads TGCGCCCGCAGCCGGGGGGGGTCCACAGATACGCAGTATTTT.

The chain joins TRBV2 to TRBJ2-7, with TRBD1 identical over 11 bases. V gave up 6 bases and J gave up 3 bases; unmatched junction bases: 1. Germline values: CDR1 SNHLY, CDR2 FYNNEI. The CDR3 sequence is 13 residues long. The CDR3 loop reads CASRGQGVYEQYF. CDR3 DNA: TGTGCCAGCAGGGGACAGGGGGTCTACGAGCAGTACTTC. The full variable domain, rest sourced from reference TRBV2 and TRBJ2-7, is EPEVTQTPSHQVTQMGQEVILRCVPISNHLYFYWYRQILGQKVEFLVSFYNNEISEKSEIFDDQFSVERPDGSNFTLKIRSTKLEDSAMYFCASRGQGVYEQYFGPGTRLTVT.

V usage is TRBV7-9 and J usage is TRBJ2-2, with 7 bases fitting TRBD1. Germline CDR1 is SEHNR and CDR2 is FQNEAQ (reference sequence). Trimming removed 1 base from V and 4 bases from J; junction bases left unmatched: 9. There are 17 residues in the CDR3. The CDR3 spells CASSLGAGGDFTGELFF. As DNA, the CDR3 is TGTGCCAGCAGCTTAGGAGCAGGGGGTGATTTCACCGGGGAGCTGTTTTTT. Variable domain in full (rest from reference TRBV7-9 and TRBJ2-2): DTGVSQNPRHKITKRGQNVTFRCDPISEHNRLYWYRQTLGQGPEFLTYFQNEAQLEKSRLLSDRFSAERPKGSFSTLEIQRTEQGDSAMYLCASSLGAGGDFTGELFFGEGSRLTVL.

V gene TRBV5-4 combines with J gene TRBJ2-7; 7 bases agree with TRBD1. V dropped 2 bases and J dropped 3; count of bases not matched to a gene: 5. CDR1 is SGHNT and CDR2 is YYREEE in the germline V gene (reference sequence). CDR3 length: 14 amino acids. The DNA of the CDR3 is TGTGCCAGCAGCTTCCGGACAGGAGACTACGAGCAGTACTTC. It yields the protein CASSFRTGDYEQYF.

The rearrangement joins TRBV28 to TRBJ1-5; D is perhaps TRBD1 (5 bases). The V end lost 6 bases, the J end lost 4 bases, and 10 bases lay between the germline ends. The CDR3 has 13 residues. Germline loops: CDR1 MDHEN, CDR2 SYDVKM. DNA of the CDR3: TGTGCCAGCAGACCCGACAGAAATCAGCCCCAGCATTTT. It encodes CASRPDRNQPQHF.

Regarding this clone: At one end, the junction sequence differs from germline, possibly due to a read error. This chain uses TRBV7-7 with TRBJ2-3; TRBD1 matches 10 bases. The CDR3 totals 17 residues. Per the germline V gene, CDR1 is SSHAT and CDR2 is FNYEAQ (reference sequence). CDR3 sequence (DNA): TGTGCTAGCAGCTCCCAACCGGGACAGGGGAACACAGATACGCAGTATTTT. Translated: CASSSQPGQGNTDTQYF.

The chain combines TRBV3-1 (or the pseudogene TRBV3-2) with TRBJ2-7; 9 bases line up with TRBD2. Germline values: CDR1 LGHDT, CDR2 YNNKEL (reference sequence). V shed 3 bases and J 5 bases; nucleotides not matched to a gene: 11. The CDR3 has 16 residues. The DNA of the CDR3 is TGTGCCAGCAGCCAGGAAACGGGGCGGGAGGGCCACGAGCAGTACTTC. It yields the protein CASSQETGREGHEQYF.